These T cell receptor beta chains were read from a single sample in a study of blood T cell repertoires in COVID-19. Here immunoSEQ multiplex PCR was the method, and the copy in TCRdb shows in-frame clones only, minus some. The sample lists over 150,000 clones, around four fifths occurring once. Sequencing used peripheral blood. The receptors originated from a woman aged 80 or over with active or convalescent COVID-19. Each CDR3 is given with its conserved first and last residue. D genes are given only for firm matches. Rows give clone size only sometimes, using once, few, many, or a class for an expanded clone.

V	size	D	length	J	CDR3	DNA
TRBV9	.	TRBD1	15	TRBJ2-3	CASSVGQERTDTQYF	TGTGCCAGCAGCGTCGGACAGGAACGAACAGATACGCAGTATTTT
TRBV12-3/TRBV12-4	.	TRBD1	13	TRBJ1-2	CASTEDRGYGYTF	TGTGCCAGCACCGAGGACAGGGGGTATGGCTACACCTTC
TRBV7-8	.	.	15	TRBJ2-3	CASSDRRVYTDTQYF	TGTGCCAGCAGCGACCGACGGGTTTACACAGATACGCAGTATTTT
TRBV13	.	.	14	TRBJ2-7	CASSSYRETHEQYF	TGTGCCAGCAGCTCGTACAGGGAGACCCACGAGCAGTACTTC
TRBV7-6	once	TRBD2	16	TRBJ2-7	CASSLGLAGDGYEQYF	TGTGCCAGCAGCTTAGGACTAGCGGGCGACGGCTACGAGCAGTACTTC
TRBV7-9	.	TRBD1	16	TRBJ1-3	CASSFQGALRGNTIYF	TGTGCCAGCAGCTTCCAGGGGGCGTTACGTGGAAACACCATATATTTT
TRBV14	few	.	13	TRBJ1-2	CASSQVENYGYTF	TGTGCCAGCAGCCAAGTAGAAAACTATGGCTACACCTTC
TRBV4-3	.	TRBD1	18	TRBJ1-1	CASSQVGERTGGVTEAFF	TGCGCCAGCAGCCAAGTAGGGGAAAGGACAGGGGGCGTCACTGAAGCTTTCTTT
TRBV6-1	.	TRBD1	16	TRBJ1-3	CASSVSGTGVGNTIYF	TGTGCCAGCAGTGTCTCCGGGACAGGGGTCGGAAACACCATATATTTT
TRBV6-2/TRBV6-3	.	TRBD2	13	TRBJ2-2	CASSSWEGGELFF	TGTGCCAGCAGTTCCTGGGAGGGCGGGGAGCTGTTTTTT
TRBV2	.	.	16	TRBJ1-3	CASSSRADRTRNTIYF	TGTGCCAGCAGTTCCCGGGCGGATAGGACTAGAAACACCATATATTTT
TRBV7-9	.	TRBD1	14	TRBJ2-7	CASSGTGESYEQYF	TGTGCCAGCAGCGGGACAGGGGAGTCCTACGAGCAGTACTTC
TRBV9	.	.	14	TRBJ2-7	CASSVGQSSYEQYF	TGTGCCAGCAGCGTAGGACAAAGCTCCTACGAGCAGTACTTC
TRBV7-2	.	TRBD2	15	TRBJ2-7	CASSAERGASYEQYF	TGTGCCAGCAGCGCAGAGCGGGGAGCCTCCTACGAGCAGTACTTC
TRBV6-5	.	TRBD1	14	TRBJ1-5	CASSYSDRGQPQHF	TGTGCCAGCAGTTACTCAGACAGGGGCCAGCCCCAGCATTTT
TRBV5-6	few	TRBD1	13	TRBJ1-2	CASSRDRGYGYTF	TGTGCCAGCAGTCGGGACAGGGGGTATGGCTACACCTTC
TRBV6-5	once	.	13	TRBJ1-5	CASSKDRDQPQHF	TGTGCCAGCAGCAAGGACAGAGATCAGCCCCAGCATTTT
TRBV7-5	.	.	16	TRBJ1-6	CARSLIGACGNSPLHF	TGTGCCAGAAGCTTAATAGGCGCCTGCGGGAATTCACCCCTCCACTTT
TRBV6-6	.	.	13	TRBJ2-3	CASSGLLRDTQYF	TGTGCCAGCAGTGGACTACTTAGAGATACGCAGTATTTT
TRBV27	.	TRBD1	15	TRBJ2-5	CASSSTDRGLETQYF	TGTGCCAGCAGCTCGACGGACAGGGGGCTCGAGACCCAGTACTTC
TRBV2	.	TRBD2	14	TRBJ2-2	CAVTSGGNTGELFF	TGTGCCGTTACTAGCGGGGGGAACACCGGGGAGCTGTTTTTT
TRBV14	.	.	13	TRBJ1-1	CASSPRGNTEAFF	TGTGCCAGCAGCCCCAGGGGGAACACTGAAGCTTTCTTT
TRBV5-1	.	.	17	TRBJ1-3	CASSLGLDGYSGNTIYF	TGCGCCAGCAGCTTGGGACTAGACGGCTACTCTGGAAACACCATATATTTT
TRBV7-2	.	.	16	TRBJ2-1	CASRPGHRGGYNEQFF	TGTGCCAGCAGGCCCGGGCACAGGGGAGGTTACAATGAGCAGTTCTTC
TRBV12-3/TRBV12-4	.	TRBD1	13	TRBJ1-2	CASSRGQGDGYTF	TGTGCCAGCAGTCGGGGACAGGGAGATGGCTACACCTTC
TRBV7-3	.	.	14	TRBJ1-5	CASSLRGVGQPQHF	TGTGCCAGCAGCTTAAGGGGAGTAGGGCAGCCCCAGCATTTT
TRBV5-5	.	.	16	TRBJ1-1	CASSLGLGGRGSEAFF	TGTGCCAGCAGCTTGGGCCTCGGCGGCCGAGGGTCTGAAGCTTTCTTT
TRBV11-3	.	TRBD2	16	TRBJ2-2	CASSFLAGGNTGELFF	TGTGCCAGCAGCTTCCTAGCGGGGGGGAACACCGGGGAGCTGTTTTTT
TRBV29-1	.	TRBD1	12	TRBJ1-1	CSVEEGTAEAFF	TGCAGCGTTGAAGAGGGGACAGCTGAAGCTTTCTTT
TRBV19	.	TRBD1	14	TRBJ1-1	CASSKRGPVTEAFF	TGTGCCAGTAGTAAGAGGGGGCCGGTCACTGAAGCTTTCTTT
TRBV18	.	TRBD2	16	TRBJ2-7	CASSPTSGGQLHEQYF	TGTGCCAGCTCACCGACTAGCGGGGGGCAGCTTCACGAGCAGTACTTC
TRBV3-1/TRBV3-2	.	TRBD1	15	TRBJ2-7	CASSQDRDRGYEQYF	TGTGCCAGCAGCCAAGACCGGGACAGGGGATACGAGCAGTACTTC
TRBV5-1	.	TRBD2	15	TRBJ2-5	CASSSTSGGWETQYF	TGCGCCAGCAGCTCGACTAGCGGGGGTTGGGAGACCCAGTACTTC
TRBV10-1	.	TRBD2	16	TRBJ2-2	CASSEPGGANTGELFF	TGCGCCAGCAGTGAGCCGGGGGGGGCTAACACCGGGGAGCTGTTTTTT
TRBV5-1	once	.	12	TRBJ2-7	CASSLESYEQYF	TGCGCCAGCAGCTTGGAGAGTTACGAGCAGTACTTC
TRBV5-4	.	TRBD1	16	TRBJ2-3	CASSLGGQGVKDTQYF	TGTGCCAGCAGCTTGGGCGGACAGGGGGTGAAGGATACGCAGTATTTT
TRBV6-2/TRBV6-3	.	TRBD1	14	TRBJ1-1	CASSYGTGNTEAFF	TGTGCCAGCAGTTACGGGACAGGGAACACTGAAGCTTTCTTT
TRBV5-1	.	TRBD1	14	TRBJ1-3	CASSVQGSGNTIYF	TGCGCCAGCAGCGTACAGGGGTCTGGAAACACCATATATTTT
TRBV7-9	once	.	16	TRBJ1-5	CASSPGKGQVLQPQHF	TGTGCCAGCAGCCCAGGAAAGGGGCAGGTTCTTCAGCCCCAGCATTTT
TRBV7-2	.	.	13	TRBJ2-1	CASSSYGSNEQFF	TGTGCCAGCAGCTCCTACGGTTCGAATGAGCAGTTCTTC
TRBV7-9	few	.	11	TRBJ2-2	CATPLLGELFF	TGTGCCACCCCCCTTTTGGGGGAGCTGTTTTTT
TRBV25-1	.	.	14	TRBJ1-1	CASSGRDTRSFAFF	TGTGCCAGCAGTGGTCGGGACACCAGATCTTTTGCTTTCTTT
TRBV3-1/TRBV3-2	few	.	14	TRBJ1-2	CASSQDPLLRGYTF	TGTGCCAGCAGCCAAGATCCCCTACTGAGAGGCTACACCTTC
TRBV5-6	.	TRBD1	16	TRBJ2-2	CASSLLLGQPTGELFF	TGTGCCAGCAGCTTGTTGTTGGGACAGCCCACCGGGGAGCTGTTTTTT
TRBV11-3	few	TRBD1	15	TRBJ2-1	CASSQGQGVFNEQFF	TGTGCCAGCAGCCAAGGACAGGGGGTGTTCAATGAGCAGTTCTTC
TRBV6-5	.	.	15	TRBJ2-7	CASSPRGGGYDEQYF	TGTGCCAGCAGTCCCCGGGGTGGGGGGTACGACGAGCAGTACTTC
TRBV20-1	.	TRBD2	15	TRBJ2-2	CSASSGGLNTGELFF	TGCAGTGCTAGTAGCGGGGGCCTAAACACCGGGGAGCTGTTTTTT
TRBV6-4	.	.	14	TRBJ1-2	CASSLTTGLDGYTF	TGTGCCAGCAGCTTGACAACAGGGCTGGATGGCTACACCTTC
TRBV6-5	.	TRBD1	15	TRBJ1-2	CASSYSLQGNYGYTF	TGTGCCAGCAGTTACTCGTTACAGGGGAACTATGGCTACACCTTC
TRBV21-1	.	.	13	TRBJ2-7	CASSACQGDEQYF	TGTGCCAGCAGCGCTTGCCAGGGTGACGAGCAGTACTTC
TRBV7-9	.	.	16	TRBJ2-2	CASSLGGTPNTGELFF	TGTGCCAGCAGCTTAGGGGGGACTCCGAACACCGGGGAGCTGTTTTTT
TRBV18	few	TRBD1	15	TRBJ1-4	CASSPNDRVNEKLFF	TGTGCCAGCTCACCCAACGACAGGGTAAATGAAAAACTGTTTTTT
TRBV6-6	.	.	14	TRBJ1-2	CASNDRTSNYGYTF	TGTGCCAGCAACGACAGGACCTCTAACTATGGCTACACCTTC